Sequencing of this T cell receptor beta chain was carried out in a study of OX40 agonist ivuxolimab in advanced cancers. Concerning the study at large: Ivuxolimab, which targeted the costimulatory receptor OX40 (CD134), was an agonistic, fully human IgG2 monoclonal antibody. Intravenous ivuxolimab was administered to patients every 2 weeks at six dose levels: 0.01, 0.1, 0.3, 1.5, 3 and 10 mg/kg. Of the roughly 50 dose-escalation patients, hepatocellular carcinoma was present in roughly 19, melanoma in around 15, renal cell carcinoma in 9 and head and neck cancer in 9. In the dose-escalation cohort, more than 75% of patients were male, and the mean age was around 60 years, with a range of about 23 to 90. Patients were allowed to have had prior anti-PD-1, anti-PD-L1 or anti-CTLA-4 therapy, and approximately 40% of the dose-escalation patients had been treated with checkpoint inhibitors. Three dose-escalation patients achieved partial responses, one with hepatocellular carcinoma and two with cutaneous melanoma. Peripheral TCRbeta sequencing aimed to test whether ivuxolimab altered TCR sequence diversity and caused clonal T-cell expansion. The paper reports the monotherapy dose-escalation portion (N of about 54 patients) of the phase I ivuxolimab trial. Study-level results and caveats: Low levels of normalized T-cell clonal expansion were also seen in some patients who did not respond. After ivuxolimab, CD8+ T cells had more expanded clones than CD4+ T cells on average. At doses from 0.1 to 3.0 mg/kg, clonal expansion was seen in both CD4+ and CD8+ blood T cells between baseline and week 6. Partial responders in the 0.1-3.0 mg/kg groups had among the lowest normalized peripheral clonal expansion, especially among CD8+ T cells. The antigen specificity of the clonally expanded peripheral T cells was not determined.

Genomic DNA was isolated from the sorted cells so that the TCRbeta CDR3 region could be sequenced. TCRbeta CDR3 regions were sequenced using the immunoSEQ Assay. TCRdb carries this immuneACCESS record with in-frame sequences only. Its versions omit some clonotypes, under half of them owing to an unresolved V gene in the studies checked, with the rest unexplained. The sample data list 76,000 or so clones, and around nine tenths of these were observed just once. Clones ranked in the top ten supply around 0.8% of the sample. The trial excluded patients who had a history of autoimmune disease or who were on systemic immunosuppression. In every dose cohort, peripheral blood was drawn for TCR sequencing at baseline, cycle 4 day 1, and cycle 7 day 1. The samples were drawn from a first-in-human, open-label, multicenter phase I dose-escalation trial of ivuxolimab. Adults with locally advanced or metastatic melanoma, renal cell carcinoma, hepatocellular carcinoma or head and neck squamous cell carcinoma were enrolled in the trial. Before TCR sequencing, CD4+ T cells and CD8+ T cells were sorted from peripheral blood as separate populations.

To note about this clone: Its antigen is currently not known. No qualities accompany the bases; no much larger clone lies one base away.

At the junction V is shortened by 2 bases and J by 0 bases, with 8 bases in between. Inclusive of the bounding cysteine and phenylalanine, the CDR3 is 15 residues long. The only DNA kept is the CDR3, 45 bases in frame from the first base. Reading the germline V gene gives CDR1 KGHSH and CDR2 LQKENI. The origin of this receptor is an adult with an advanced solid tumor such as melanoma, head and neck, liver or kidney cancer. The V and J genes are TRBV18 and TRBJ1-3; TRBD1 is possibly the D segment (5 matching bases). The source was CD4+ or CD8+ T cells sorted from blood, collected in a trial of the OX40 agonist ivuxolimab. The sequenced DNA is TGTGCCAGCTCACCAACAGGCAGCTCTGGAAACACCATATATTTT. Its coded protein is CASSPTGSSGNTIYF.